The T cell receptor beta chain described here comes from a study of spatial heterogeneity in lung cancer. Per the germline V gene, CDR1 is SGHDN and CDR2 is FVKESK. This CDR3 is 14 amino acids long. Trimming removed 4 bases from V and 4 bases from J, with 13 bases in between. A unique molecular identifier was carried by every single TCR cDNA molecule. MiXCR, run by TCRdb on the 5' RACE reads, gives a single entry per CDR3 protein. The data contain 30,000 to 50,000 distinct CDR3 sequences, under 7% of them singletons. This clonotype was recorded many times. As to time point: sample taken at primary tumor resection. TCRs were sequenced from unsorted whole RNA of tumor, nontumor lung or PBMC. The approximately 78 donors had untreated early-stage non-small cell lung cancer.

The sequence derives from a male donor with early-stage non-small cell lung cancer. The input for sequencing was PBMCs, taken at surgery. The chain is built from TRBV14 and TRBJ1-1; possible D gene TRBD1, 5 bases. This chain's CDR3 is CASSLHPGGTEAFF. In DNA, the CDR3 is TGTGCCAGCAGCCTCCACCCGGGGGGCACTGAAGCTTTCTTT. The full variable domain, its missing parts supplied by reference TRBV14 and TRBJ1-1, is EAGVTQFPSHSVIEKGQTVTLRCDPISGHDNLYWYRRVMGKEIKFLLHFVKESKQDESGMPNNRFLAERTGGTYSTLKVQPAELEDSGVYFCASSLHPGGTEAFFGQGTRLTVV.